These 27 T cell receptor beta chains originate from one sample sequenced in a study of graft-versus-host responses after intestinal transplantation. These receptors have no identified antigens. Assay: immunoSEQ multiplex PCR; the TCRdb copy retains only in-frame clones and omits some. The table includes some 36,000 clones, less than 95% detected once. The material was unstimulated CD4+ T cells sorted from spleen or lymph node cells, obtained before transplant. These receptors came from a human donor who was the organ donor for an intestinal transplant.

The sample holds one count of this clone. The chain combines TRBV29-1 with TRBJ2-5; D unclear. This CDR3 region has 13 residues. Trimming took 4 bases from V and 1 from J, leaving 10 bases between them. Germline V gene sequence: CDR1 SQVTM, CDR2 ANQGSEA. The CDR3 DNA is TGCAGCGTTGTGGCACCAATCCAAGAGACCCAGTACTTC. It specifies CSVVAPIQETQYF.

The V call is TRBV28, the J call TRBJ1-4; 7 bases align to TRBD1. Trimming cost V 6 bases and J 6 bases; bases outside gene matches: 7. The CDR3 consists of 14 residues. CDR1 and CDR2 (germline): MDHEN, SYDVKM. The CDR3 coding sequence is TGTGCCAGCAGCCCAGGGGGAGGGTATGAAAAACTGTTTTTT. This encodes CASSPGGGYEKLFF.

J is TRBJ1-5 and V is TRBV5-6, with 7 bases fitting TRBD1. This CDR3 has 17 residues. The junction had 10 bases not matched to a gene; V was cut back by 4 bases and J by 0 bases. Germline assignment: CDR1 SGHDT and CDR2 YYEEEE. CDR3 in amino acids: CASSQGTAPFSNQPQHF. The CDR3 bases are TGTGCCAGCAGCCAAGGGACAGCGCCTTTTAGCAATCAGCCCCAGCATTTT.

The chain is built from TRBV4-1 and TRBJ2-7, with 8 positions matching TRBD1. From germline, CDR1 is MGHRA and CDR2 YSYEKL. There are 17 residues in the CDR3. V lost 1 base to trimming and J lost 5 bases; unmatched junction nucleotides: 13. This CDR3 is CASSQVIRGQVGNEQYF. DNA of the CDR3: TGCGCCAGCAGCCAAGTAATCCGGGGACAGGTGGGGAACGAGCAGTACTTC.

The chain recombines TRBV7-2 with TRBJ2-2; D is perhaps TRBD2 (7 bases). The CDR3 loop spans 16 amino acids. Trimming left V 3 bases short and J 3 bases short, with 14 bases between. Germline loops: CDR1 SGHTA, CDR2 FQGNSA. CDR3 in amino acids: CASSFVAGAYTGELFF. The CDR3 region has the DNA TGTGCCAGCAGCTTTGTGGCGGGGGCGTACACCGGGGAGCTGTTTTTT.

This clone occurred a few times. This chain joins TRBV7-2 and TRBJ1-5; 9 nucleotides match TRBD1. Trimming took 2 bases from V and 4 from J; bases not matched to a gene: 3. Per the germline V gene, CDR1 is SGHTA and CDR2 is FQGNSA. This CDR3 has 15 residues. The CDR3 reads CASSLFGTGNQPQHF. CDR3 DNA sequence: TGTGCCAGCAGCTTATTCGGGACAGGGAATCAGCCCCAGCATTTT.

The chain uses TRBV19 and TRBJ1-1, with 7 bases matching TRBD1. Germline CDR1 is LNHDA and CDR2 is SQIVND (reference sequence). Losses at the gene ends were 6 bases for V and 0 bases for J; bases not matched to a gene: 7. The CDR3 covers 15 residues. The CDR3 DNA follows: TGTGCCAGTAGCTTAGGGGGCCCCATGAACACTGAAGCTTTCTTT. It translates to CASSLGGPMNTEAFF.

The CDR3 nucleotides are TGTGCCTGGAGTGTAGGGTCGAAGCAGTTCTTC. Protein sequence: CAWSVGSKQFF. The genes are TRBV30 and TRBJ2-1; D call uncertain. Germline values: CDR1 GTSNPN, CDR2 SVGIG (reference sequence). This CDR3 region has 11 residues. Trimming stripped 0 bases from V and 11 bases from J, with 8 bases between.

CDR3 DNA sequence: TGTGCCAGCAGCAAGAGCTCTGGAAACACCATATATTTT. Amino acid sequence: CASSKSSGNTIYF. The chain joins TRBV25-1 to TRBJ1-3; D unclear. The CDR3 length is 13 residues. The germline V and J ends were trimmed by 6 bases and 0 bases, with 6 bases remaining between them. Germline V gives CDR1 MGHDK, CDR2 SYGVNS.

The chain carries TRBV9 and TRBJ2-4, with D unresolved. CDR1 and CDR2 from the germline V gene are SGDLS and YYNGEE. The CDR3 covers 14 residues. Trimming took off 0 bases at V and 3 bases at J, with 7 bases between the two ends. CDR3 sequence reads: CASSVEAGKNIQYF. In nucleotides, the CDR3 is TGTGCCAGCAGCGTAGAGGCAGGCAAAAACATTCAGTACTTC.

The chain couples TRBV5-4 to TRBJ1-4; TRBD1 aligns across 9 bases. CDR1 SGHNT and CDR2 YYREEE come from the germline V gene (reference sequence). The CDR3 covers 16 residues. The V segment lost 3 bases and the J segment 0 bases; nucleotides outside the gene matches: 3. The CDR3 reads CASSSDRGATNEKLFF. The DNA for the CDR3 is TGTGCCAGCAGCTCCGACAGGGGGGCAACTAATGAAAAACTGTTTTTT.

The CDR3 DNA reads TGTGCCACCGGGCCTCAAGGGGGGACAGGGTGGCACGAGCAGTACTTC. It specifies CATGPQGGTGWHEQYF. The chain couples TRBV7-2 to TRBJ2-7, with 9 bases fitting TRBD1. Germline CDR1 reads SGHTA; CDR2 reads FQGNSA. The CDR3 covers 16 residues. The junction had 18 bases not matched to a gene; V was cut back by 10 bases and J by 5 bases.

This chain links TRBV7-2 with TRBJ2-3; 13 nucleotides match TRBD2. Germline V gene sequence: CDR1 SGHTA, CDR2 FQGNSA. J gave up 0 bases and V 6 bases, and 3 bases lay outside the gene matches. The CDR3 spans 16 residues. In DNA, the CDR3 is TGTGCCAGCAGTTTACTAGCGGGGGGGAGCACAGATACGCAGTATTTT. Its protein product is CASSLLAGGSTDTQYF. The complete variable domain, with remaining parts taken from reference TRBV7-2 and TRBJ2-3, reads GAGVSQSPSNKVTEKGKDVELRCDPISGHTALYWYRQSLGQGLEFLIYFQGNSAPDKSGLPSDRFSAERTGGSVSTLTIQRTQQEDSAVYLCASSLLAGGSTDTQYFGPGTRLTVL.

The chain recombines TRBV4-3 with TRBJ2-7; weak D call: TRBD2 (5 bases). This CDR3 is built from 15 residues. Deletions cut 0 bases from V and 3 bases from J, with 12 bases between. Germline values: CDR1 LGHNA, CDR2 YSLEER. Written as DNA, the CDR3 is TGCGCCAGCAGCCAAGATTCGAGGGATTTCTACGAGCAGTACTTC. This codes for CASSQDSRDFYEQYF.

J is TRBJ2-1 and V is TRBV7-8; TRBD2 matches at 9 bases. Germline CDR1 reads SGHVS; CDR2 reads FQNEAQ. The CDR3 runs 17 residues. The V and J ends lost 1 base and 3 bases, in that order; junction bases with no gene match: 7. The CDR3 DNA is TGTGCCAGCAGCTTAGTTGGGCGGGGGGGCAACTACAATGAGCAGTTCTTC. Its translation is CASSLVGRGGNYNEQFF.

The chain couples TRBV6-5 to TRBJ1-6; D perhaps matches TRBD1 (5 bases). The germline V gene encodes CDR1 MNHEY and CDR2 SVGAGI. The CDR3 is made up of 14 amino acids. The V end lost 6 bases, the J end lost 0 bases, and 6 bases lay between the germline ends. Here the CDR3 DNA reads TGTGCCAGCAGGGGGCTCTCCTATAATTCACCCCTCCACTTT. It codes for CASRGLSYNSPLHF.

The DNA for the CDR3 is TGTGCCAGCAGTTATTTGTGGGGGGCTTCCTACGAGCAGTACTTC. This gives the protein CASSYLWGASYEQYF. The chain recombines TRBV6-6 with TRBJ2-7; D assignment may be TRBD1 or TRBD2 (6 bases each). Germline assignment: CDR1 MNHNY and CDR2 SVGAGI (reference sequence). V dropped 3 bases and J dropped 1 base, with 13 bases sitting between them. The CDR3 has 15 amino acids.

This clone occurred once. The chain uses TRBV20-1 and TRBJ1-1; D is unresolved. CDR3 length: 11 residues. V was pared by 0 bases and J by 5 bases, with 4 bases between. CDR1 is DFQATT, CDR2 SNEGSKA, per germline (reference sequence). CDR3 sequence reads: CSARDGTEAFF. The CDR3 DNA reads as TGCAGTGCTAGAGATGGGACTGAAGCTTTCTTT.

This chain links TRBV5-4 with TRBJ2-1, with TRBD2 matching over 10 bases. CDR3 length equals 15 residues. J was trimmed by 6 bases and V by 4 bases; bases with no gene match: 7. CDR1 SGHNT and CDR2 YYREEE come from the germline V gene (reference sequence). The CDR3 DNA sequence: TGTGCCAGCAGCCCAAGGACTAGCGGCCTCAATGAGCAGTTCTTC. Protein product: CASSPRTSGLNEQFF. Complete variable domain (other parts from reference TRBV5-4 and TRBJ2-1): ETGVTQSPTHLIKTRGQQVTLRCSSQSGHNTVSWYQQALGQGPQFIFQYYREEENGRGNFPPRFSGLQFPNYSSELNVNALELDDSALYLCASSPRTSGLNEQFFGPGTRLTVL.

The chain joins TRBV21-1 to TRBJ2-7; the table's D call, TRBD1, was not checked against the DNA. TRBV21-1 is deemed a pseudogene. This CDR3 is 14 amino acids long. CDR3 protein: CASSTDSIPYEQYF. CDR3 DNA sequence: TGTGCCAGCAGCACGGACAGTATCCCCTACGAGCAGTACTTC.

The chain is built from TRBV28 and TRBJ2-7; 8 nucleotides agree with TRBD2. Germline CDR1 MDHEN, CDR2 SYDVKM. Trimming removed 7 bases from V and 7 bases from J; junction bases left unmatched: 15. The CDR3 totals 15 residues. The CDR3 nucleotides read TGTGCCAGCACCTCGGGGGGGTTAAGTTTTTGGGAGCAGTACTTC. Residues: CASTSGGLSFWEQYF.

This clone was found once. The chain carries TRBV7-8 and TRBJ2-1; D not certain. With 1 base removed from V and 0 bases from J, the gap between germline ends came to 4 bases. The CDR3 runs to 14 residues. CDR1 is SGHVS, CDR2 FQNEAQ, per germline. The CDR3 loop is CASSLDHSYNEQFF. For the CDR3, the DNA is TGTGCCAGCAGCTTAGACCACTCCTACAATGAGCAGTTCTTC.

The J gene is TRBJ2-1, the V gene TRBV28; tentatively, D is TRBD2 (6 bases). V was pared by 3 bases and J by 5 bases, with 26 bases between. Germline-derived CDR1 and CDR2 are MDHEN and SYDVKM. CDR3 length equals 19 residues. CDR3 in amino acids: CASSFVHEGWGDPHNEQFF. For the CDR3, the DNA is TGTGCCAGCAGTTTTGTCCACGAGGGGTGGGGGGACCCTCACAATGAGCAGTTCTTC.

CDR3 loop: CASSQDLTSGNTGELFF. CDR3 in DNA: TGTGCCAGCAGCCAAGATCTTACTAGCGGGAACACCGGGGAGCTGTTTTTT. The rearrangement uses TRBV4-2 and TRBJ2-2; 8 nucleotides line up with TRBD2. Germline-derived CDR1 and CDR2 are LGHNA and YNFKEQ. The CDR3 covers 17 residues. V lost 0 bases and J lost 1; bases outside the gene matches: 4.

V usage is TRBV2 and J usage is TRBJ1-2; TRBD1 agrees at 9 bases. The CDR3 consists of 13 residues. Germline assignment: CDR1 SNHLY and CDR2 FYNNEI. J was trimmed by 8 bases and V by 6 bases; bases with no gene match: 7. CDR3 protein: CASSGRTGEGYTF. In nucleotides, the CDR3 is TGTGCCAGCAGCGGACGGACAGGGGAAGGCTACACCTTC. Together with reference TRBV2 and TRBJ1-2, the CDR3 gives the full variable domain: EPEVTQTPSHQVTQMGQEVILRCVPISNHLYFYWYRQILGQKVEFLVSFYNNEISEKSEIFDDQFSVERPDGSNFTLKIRSTKLEDSAMYFCASSGRTGEGYTFGSGTRLTVV.

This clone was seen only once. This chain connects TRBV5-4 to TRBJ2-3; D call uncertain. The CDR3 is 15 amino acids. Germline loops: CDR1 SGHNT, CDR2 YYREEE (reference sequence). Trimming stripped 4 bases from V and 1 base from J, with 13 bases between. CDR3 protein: CASSRKGRGTDTQYF. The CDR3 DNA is TGTGCCAGCAGCCGGAAGGGTCGAGGCACAGATACGCAGTATTTT.

The CDR3 is CASSPSPQYEKLFF. For the CDR3, the DNA is TGTGCCAGCAGCCCATCTCCTCAATATGAAAAACTGTTTTTT. This rearrangement joins TRBV7-9 to TRBJ1-4, with D unclear. This CDR3 comprises 14 residues. The ends were cut back, 5 bases at V and 6 bases at J, with 13 bases in the middle. The germline V gene has CDR1 SEHNR and CDR2 FQNEAQ (reference sequence).